This TCR beta chain is drawn from a study of T cells in Graves' hyperthyroidism and ophthalmopathy. Findings of the study overall: Peripheral blood also featured most of the thyroid clonotypes expanded above 0.001.

As for this clonotype: What it binds is unknown.

RNA transcripts provided the source from which TCR beta CDR3 regions were amplified. The TCR CDR3 first-round RT-PCR relied on the HTBI primer set. TCRdb used MiXCR to reprocess the multiplex PCR reads, holding one entry per CDR3 protein. The sample carries about 560,000 distinct CDR3 sequences, around 17% recorded once. The CDR3 has 14 residues. Germline lookup yields CDR1 SGHAT and CDR2 FQNNGV. With 5 bases clipped from V and 6 bases from J, the junction kept 5 bases outside the gene matches. Graves' hyperthyroidism was deemed stable given no ophthalmopathy progression within 18 months. The PBMCs were taken from around 9.1 ml of fresh peripheral blood.

Sequenced material: blood. The gene calls are TRBV11-2 and TRBJ2-1; TRBD1 aligns across 9 bases. The sequence derives from a woman between 18 and 29 years old with Graves' hyperthyroidism. The chain's CDR3 is CASSTSTGGNEQFF. As DNA, the CDR3 is TGTGCCAGCAGCACATCGACAGGGGGCAATGAGCAGTTCTTC.